The 30 T cell receptor beta chains presented below share a single source sample, sequenced in a study of T-cell memory formation after mild COVID-19. Using its own MiXCR run on the 5' RACE reads, TCRdb lists one record per CDR3 protein. The sample yields fewer than 250,000 distinct CDR3 sequences, 27% seen once. Material: PBMCs or a T cell subset sorted from them (not recorded which). These receptors were taken from an adult woman who had mild COVID-19 (a few samples of this study predate the infection). Cell type and time point are not known.

This clonotype was detected many times. The chain employs TRBV4-2 and TRBJ2-7, with 9 bases fitting TRBD2. V was pared by 0 bases and J by 3 bases, with 6 bases of the junction left unmatched. This CDR3 comprises 16 residues. Germline assignment: CDR1 LGHNA and CDR2 YNFKEQ. The CDR3 is CASSQDSAGGVYEQYF. The CDR3 DNA is TGTGCCAGCAGCCAAGATTCGGCGGGAGGGGTCTACGAGCAGTACTTC.

In its sample, this clonotype was seen a few times. This chain connects TRBV5-1 to TRBJ2-3; TRBD1 might be the D (5 bases). Germline CDR1 is SGHRS and CDR2 is YFSETQ. The CDR3 contains 14 residues. The ends were cut back, 4 bases at V and 0 bases at J, with 9 bases in the middle. The CDR3 DNA follows: TGCGCCAGCAGCAACAGGCTTAGCACAGATACGCAGTATTTT. Translating it yields CASSNRLSTDTQYF.

The V and J genes are TRBV6-1 and TRBJ2-1, with 16 bases aligning to TRBD2. V shed 7 bases, J shed 0 bases, and the junction held 3 bases outside the gene matches. The V gene's germline CDR1 is MNHNS and CDR2 SASEGT. This CDR3 is built from 17 residues. Here the CDR3 DNA reads TGTGCCAGCAAGGGACTAGCGGGAGGGTTCTCCTACAATGAGCAGTTCTTC. It is translated as CASKGLAGGFSYNEQFF.

The rearrangement uses TRBV12-3 or TRBV12-4 and TRBJ2-2; 7 nucleotides align to TRBD1. J lost 5 bases, V lost 2 bases, and 5 bases had no gene match. The CDR3 extends over 15 amino acids. CDR3 DNA sequence: TGTGCCAGCAGTTTATTTACCAGGGGGACCGGGGAGCTGTTTTTT. It specifies CASSLFTRGTGELFF.

The sample holds one count of this clonotype. The chain carries TRBV4-1 and TRBJ1-1; D call uncertain. The CDR3 length is 16 residues. V lost 1 base and J lost 2, with 14 bases in between. Germline assignment: CDR1 MGHRA and CDR2 YSYEKL. CDR3 region: CASSQVRHLPNTEAFF. CDR3 sequence (DNA): TGCGCCAGCAGCCAAGTTCGGCACCTTCCCAACACTGAAGCTTTCTTT.

This sequence joins TRBV10-2 and TRBJ2-6; D uncertain. Germline lookup yields CDR1 WSHSY and CDR2 SAAADI. This CDR3 has 17 amino acids. The V and J ends lost 3 bases and 4 bases respectively, with 16 bases between them. The CDR3 coding sequence is TGCGCCAGCAGTGACGCCTGGGGTATCTCCGGGGCCAACGTCCTGACTTTC. Protein: CASSDAWGISGANVLTF.

This sequence joins TRBV15 and TRBJ2-1; 10 bases fit TRBD2. This CDR3 has 17 amino acids. J was trimmed by 6 bases and V by 2 bases; bases with no gene match: 10. Germline V CDR1 and CDR2: LNHNV, YYDKDF (reference sequence). The CDR3 here is CATSRSLGVAGGNEQFF. The CDR3 DNA reads TGTGCCACCAGCAGAAGTTTGGGGGTAGCGGGGGGCAATGAGCAGTTCTTC.

This clonotype was counted between two and nine times. The chain couples TRBV20-1 to TRBJ1-2, with a possible D match to TRBD1 (5 bases). With 5 bases removed from V and 8 bases from J, the gap between germline ends came to 18 bases. CDR1 DFQATT and CDR2 SNEGSKA come from the germline V gene (reference sequence). The CDR3 consists of 13 residues. As DNA, the CDR3 is TGCAGTGCTTGGGACGCCGAGGGCCTAGGCTACACCTTC. It translates to CSAWDAEGLGYTF.

The J gene is TRBJ2-7, the V gene TRBV19, with a possible D match to TRBD2 (7 bases). This CDR3 contains 15 residues. The germline gives CDR1 LNHDA, CDR2 SQIVND (reference sequence). Trimming stripped 2 bases from V and 2 bases from J, with 13 bases between. DNA for the CDR3: TGTGCCAGTAGTATAAGCGGGGACAACACCTACGAGCAGTACTTC. Protein: CASSISGDNTYEQYF. The full variable domain, in which reference TRBV19 and TRBJ2-7 provide the parts outside the CDR3, is DGGITQSPKYLFRKEGQNVTLSCEQNLNHDAMYWYRQDPGQGLRLIYYSQIVNDFQKGDIAEGYSVSREKKESFPLTVTSAQKNPTAFYLCASSISGDNTYEQYFGPGTRLTVT.

The CDR3 nucleotides read TGTGCCAGCAGCACACCCCGGGACTTTCAAGAGACCCAGTACTTC. It specifies CASSTPRDFQETQYF. This chain joins TRBV7-9 and TRBJ2-5, with D maybe TRBD2 (6 bases). The CDR3 is made up of 15 amino acids. CDR1 and CDR2 (germline): SEHNR, FQNEAQ (reference sequence). The V gene lost 5 bases and the J gene lost 2 bases, with 15 bases spanning the gap.

The chain links TRBV21-1 to TRBJ2-7; TRBD2 was called by the table and not checked on the DNA. TRBV21-1 is a documented pseudogene. The CDR3 extends over 15 amino acids. Here the CDR3 DNA reads TGTGCCAGCGCCGAGGGAGGCCAGGGCTCCTACGAGCAGTACTTC. It encodes CASAEGGQGSYEQYF.

V is TRBV12-3 or TRBV12-4 and J is TRBJ1-2, with no clear D. The CDR3 is 13 residues long. Trimming took off 5 bases at V and 6 bases at J, with 13 bases between the two ends. For the CDR3, the DNA is TGTGCCAGCAGTAATGTTGTGGGCGATGGCTACACCTTC. Translating gives CASSNVVGDGYTF.

The chain uses TRBV7-7 and TRBJ2-7, with D possibly being TRBD1 (6 bases). Germline V CDR1 and CDR2: SSHAT, FNYEAQ (reference sequence). The V end lost 5 bases, the J end lost 2 bases, and 19 bases lay between the germline ends. This CDR3 is 16 amino acids long. The CDR3: CASSPSHQGSAYEQYF. CDR3 nucleotides: TGTGCCAGCAGCCCGTCCCATCAGGGGTCCGCCTACGAGCAGTACTTC.

This clonotype was found a few times. The gene calls are TRBV20-1 and TRBJ1-2; no clear D. The V and J ends lost 3 bases and 4 bases respectively, with 18 bases between them. From germline, CDR1 is DFQATT and CDR2 SNEGSKA (reference sequence). CDR3 length: 15 amino acids. CDR3 bases: TGCAGTGCTAGTCCCGGGCCGCAATCGGGCTATGGCTACACCTTC. Its protein product is CSASPGPQSGYGYTF.

The chain couples TRBV5-4 to TRBJ1-1; D gene uncertain. The CDR3 runs to 13 residues. Germline-derived CDR1 and CDR2 are SGHNT and YYREEE (reference sequence). V lost 0 bases and J lost 2, with 5 bases in between. In DNA, the CDR3 is TGTGCCAGCAGCTTGGTAACTAACACTGAAGCTTTCTTT. It yields the protein CASSLVTNTEAFF.

The chain uses TRBV4-1 and TRBJ1-1; 9 nucleotides match TRBD1. The CDR3 runs to 14 residues. Germline V gene sequence: CDR1 MGHRA, CDR2 YSYEKL. Losses at the gene ends were 2 bases for V and 4 bases for J; bases not matched to a gene: 2. In nucleotides, the CDR3 is TGCGCCAGCAGCCAAACGGACAGGGGCACTGAAGCTTTCTTT. Translating it yields CASSQTDRGTEAFF.

The chain uses TRBV29-1 and TRBJ2-1; 10 bases align to TRBD2. The CDR3 has 14 amino acids. J gave up 9 bases and V 3 bases, and 8 bases lay outside the gene matches. Germline lookup yields CDR1 SQVTM and CDR2 ANQGSEA. CDR3 DNA: TGCAGCGTTGAGGTTAGCGGGAGGATCGGTGAGCAGTTCTTC. Residues: CSVEVSGRIGEQFF.

Notes on this clonotype: One end of the junction fails to match germline, which may point to a read error. The chain uses TRBV19 and TRBJ2-4; D perhaps matches TRBD1 (6 bases). This CDR3 is 12 amino acids long. The germline V gene has CDR1 LNHDA and CDR2 SQIVND (reference sequence). DNA for the CDR3: TGTGCCAGTAGTACACGCACGGGACAATCTGACTTC. Translated: CASSTRTGQSDF.

V is TRBV20-1 and J is TRBJ2-5; perhaps D is TRBD1 or TRBD2 (6 bases each). The CDR3 spans 15 residues. V lost 5 bases and J lost 1, with 17 bases in between. Per the germline V gene, CDR1 is DFQATT and CDR2 is SNEGSKA (reference sequence). CDR3 nucleotides: TGCAGTGCTCCGGTTTCGGGGGCCTTCCAAGAGACCCAGTACTTC. Encoded protein: CSAPVSGAFQETQYF.

J is TRBJ1-5 and V is TRBV15; the match to TRBD1 covers 8 bases. This CDR3 region has 15 residues. Germline trimming cut 1 base from V and 6 bases from J; bases unmatched to any gene: 5. Germline V gives CDR1 LNHNV, CDR2 YYDKDF (reference sequence). The CDR3 is CATSRVRDRGQPQHF. CDR3 bases: TGTGCCACCAGCAGAGTTCGAGACAGGGGTCAGCCCCAGCATTTT.

The chain links TRBV7-8 to TRBJ2-6; 7 bases are a match to TRBD1. The germline V gene has CDR1 SGHVS and CDR2 FQNEAQ. CDR3 length: 17 residues. With 6 bases clipped from V and 0 bases from J, the junction kept 8 bases outside the gene matches. The DNA of the CDR3 is TGTGCCAGCAGGACCACAGGGGAGAGCTCTGGGGCCAACGTCCTGACTTTC. Translation gives CASRTTGESSGANVLTF. The full variable domain, its missing parts supplied by reference TRBV7-8 and TRBJ2-6, is GAGVSQSPRYKVAKRGQDVALRCDPISGHVSLFWYQQALGQGPEFLTYFQNEAQLDKSGLPSDRFFAERPEGSVSTLKIQRTQQEDSAVYLCASRTTGESSGANVLTFGAGSRLTVL.

The chain has TRBV19 and TRBJ2-1; 10 bases are shared with TRBD1. This CDR3 is built from 15 residues. With 4 bases clipped from V and 7 bases from J, the junction kept 7 bases outside the gene matches. Germline V gene data show CDR1 as LNHDA and CDR2 as SQIVND (reference sequence). CDR3 loop: CASSRQGAFGNEQFF. The CDR3 nucleotides read TGTGCCAGTAGTAGACAGGGGGCTTTCGGGAATGAGCAGTTCTTC.

The chain is built from TRBV6-5 and TRBJ2-1; D is ambiguous. Per the germline V gene, CDR1 is MNHEY and CDR2 is SVGAGI. This CDR3 is 13 amino acids long. Trimming took 3 bases from V and 11 from J, leaving 14 bases between them. CDR3 sequence reads: CASSYKEREKQFF. The CDR3 nucleotides read TGTGCCAGCAGTTATAAGGAGCGCGAGAAGCAGTTCTTC.

This clonotype was counted between two and nine times. The gene calls are TRBV3-1 and TRBJ1-2; possibly TRBD1 for D (6 bases). The germline V gene has CDR1 LGHDT and CDR2 YNNKEL (reference sequence). The CDR3 is 15 amino acids. V was cut by 2 bases and J by 9 bases, with 19 bases left in between. The CDR3 sequence: CASSQTGYLLGRYTF. DNA for the CDR3: TGTGCCAGCAGCCAAACAGGGTACTTGCTCGGCCGCTACACCTTC.

The V call is TRBV10-3, the J call TRBJ2-7; D might be TRBD1 (6 bases). This CDR3 region has 15 residues. Germline V gene sequence: CDR1 ENHRY, CDR2 SYGVKD. Trimming cost V 6 bases and J 4 bases, with 19 bases left between them. CDR3: CAISEPRDNLYEQYF. The CDR3 coding sequence is TGTGCCATCAGCGAACCCCGGGACAATCTTTACGAGCAGTACTTC.

The rearrangement uses TRBV2 and TRBJ2-7, with a weak D call TRBD1 (6 bases). Deletions cut 8 bases from V and 4 bases from J, with 6 bases between. The CDR3 is made up of 10 amino acids. Germline CDR1 reads SNHLY; CDR2 reads FYNNEI. The CDR3 is CASGQYEQYF. In nucleotides, the CDR3 is TGTGCCAGCGGACAGTACGAGCAGTACTTC.

The table lists this clonotype with a few counts. This rearrangement joins TRBV6-1 to TRBJ1-1; the match to TRBD1 covers 8 bases. The germline gives CDR1 MNHNS, CDR2 SASEGT. The CDR3 contains 17 residues. V lost 4 bases, J lost 10 bases, and 20 bases stayed unmatched. CDR3 nucleotides: TGTGCCAGCAGTGGCGATACCGGGACAGGACGTAATGATAGAGCTTTCTTT. It is translated as CASSGDTGTGRNDRAFF.

This chain connects TRBV20-1 to TRBJ2-5, with 7 bases lining up with TRBD1. There are 16 residues in the CDR3. Germline trimming cut 4 bases from V and 5 bases from J; bases unmatched to any gene: 16. From germline, CDR1 is DFQATT and CDR2 SNEGSKA (reference sequence). DNA for the CDR3: TGCAGTGCTACCCAAGGGACAGTGGAGGCAGCGGAGACCCAGTACTTC. Its protein is CSATQGTVEAAETQYF.

The rearrangement links TRBV5-1 to TRBJ2-7; D is uncertain. The CDR3 has 13 amino acids. The V end lost 4 bases, the J end lost 3 bases, and 11 bases lay between the germline ends. Looked up from germline, CDR1 is SGHRS and CDR2 is YFSETQ. The CDR3 DNA reads as TGCGCCAGCAGCCCATCGGCTAACTACGAGCAGTACTTC. Its protein is CASSPSANYEQYF.

The CDR3 loop is CASSGVTYEQYF. In DNA form, the CDR3 reads TGTGCCAGCAGCGGAGTTACCTACGAGCAGTACTTC. This chain links TRBV6-2 or TRBV6-3 with TRBJ2-7; D uncertain. The V gene's germline CDR1 is MNHEY and CDR2 SVGEGT. The CDR3 is made up of 12 amino acids. The germline V and J ends were trimmed by 6 bases and 2 bases, with 8 bases remaining between them.